What follows is one TCR beta chain and its context. This clone occurred a few times. Its antigen specificity is not known. Per-base qualities were not stored, and no clone one base away is much larger. TCR CDR3 regions were amplified from genomic DNA by multiplex PCR using the deep immunoSEQ assay. For each cell subset, the extracted genomic DNA was distributed evenly across all wells of several immunoSEQ 96-well plates, and each plate served as one replicate. For sorted subsets, each replicate PCR was loaded with approximately 200 ng genomic DNA, equivalent to 25,000 to 30,000 T cell genomes. Purified libraries were measured with a Qubit 3.0 fluorometer, size-checked on a Bioanalyzer 2100, and measured again with the KAPA Library Quantification kit. Every immunoSEQ 96-well plate was sequenced on a dedicated single-read 150-cycle Illumina NextSeq 550 flow cell. As for how the authors treated the data: Because the immunoSEQ output included only junctional sequences and no quality scores, the filtering could not be the same as the filtering used for full-length reads. To assign V/J genes and CDR3, sequences were annotated against IMGT germline references using PyIR, a Python wrapper for IgBLAST v1.9. Any read was removed if the V/J assignment was weak (E-value above 1e-6), the CDR3 was missing, or the read contained stop codons, out-of-frame junctions, or ambiguous translated residues. V3J clonotypes were defined by identical inferred V gene, J gene, and CDR3 amino acid sequence. Percentage overlap between repertoires was computed as shared unique clonotypes divided by the size of the smaller repertoire. Three approaches were used to assess repertoire richness: RTK rarefaction, the Chao1 estimator, and Recon v2.1 estimates of unobserved clonotypes. Generation probabilities were computed with OLGA for all TCRbeta clonotypes obtained by the gDNA method from several donors. This immuneACCESS table, as held by TCRdb, lists in-frame sequences with V and J called but not all clones. Of the missing ones, under half trace to an unresolved V gene in checked studies; the others have no known cause. That table furnishes V, J and clone size, whereas the DNA furnished D and trimming. This sample has over a million clones in its table, and around four fifths of those were observed once. The top ten clones comprise about 1.5% of the sample.

Donors were healthy HIV-negative adults with no recently reported acute infections or vaccinations. Only Caucasian adults living in Nashville, Tennessee, USA were represented among the donors. CD4+ T cells were enriched through magnetic negative selection, after which naive cells were positively selected on CD45RA and the remaining negative fraction served as the memory subset. Blood was obtained by leukapheresis, after which PBMCs were separated by Ficoll-Histopaque density gradient centrifugation and cryopreserved in liquid nitrogen vapor phase. Analytical flow cytometry was used to check the purity and quantity of each magnetically sorted T cell population. Genomic DNA was isolated from every sorted fraction and measured by UV absorbance on a Nanodrop 2000c. This sample is part of a study of shared clonotypes between healthy human individuals (TCRdb year 2020). Context from the whole study: The cohort included a few men and a couple of women between 18 and 49 years of age. For each donor, CD4 naive and CD4 memory were each run on three plates, CD8 naive on two plates, and CD8 memory on one plate. The study deeply sequenced blood TCR repertoires of five healthy adults to estimate repertoire size and the extent of clonotype sharing between individuals. To increase sequencing depth and limit assay-specific biases, different laboratories used diverse techniques to prepare libraries and sequence TCR repertoires. Per donor, leukapheresis produced somewhere between about 0.9 and 9 billion PBMCs. Findings and caveats that apply to the study as a whole: Sharing across a few donors was observed for around 5% of naive CD4, 3.5% of naive CD8, 2% to 2.5% of memory CD4, and around 0.42% of memory CD8 clonotypes. Pairwise subsampling led to the expectation that sequencing depth would affect the degree of clonotype sharing among donors. Sampling was restricted to blood, and TCR repertoires in tissues likely differ from the TCR repertoires found in blood. Estimated clonotype richness was generally larger for naive than for memory subsets. The small number of donors limited the genetic and exposure-history diversity represented. Even with the large sequencing depth, rarefaction of the sorted-subset datasets indicated that sequencing was incomplete. Clonotypes shared by all four sorted-subset donors showed higher generation probabilities than non-shared clonotypes.

Sequenced sample: memory CD4+ T cells sorted from blood. The cell subset or site label of this sample denotes: CD45RA-negative fraction. This clonotype was sampled from a man younger than 30 in good health.

In nucleotide form, the sequence is TGCGCCAGCAGCCTTTCCGGGACGTCCTATCTGAGCTACACCTTC. This translates into CASSLSGTSYLSYTF. The rearranged chain carries TRBV5-1 and TRBJ1-2; TRBD1 is a weak D gene call, 5 bases matching. The CDR3 holds 15 amino acids from the cysteine to the phenylalanine. Just the 45-base CDR3 DNA is kept, in frame starting at base 1. CDR1 SGHRS and CDR2 YFSETQ were looked up in the germline V gene. The junction carries 22 bases between V and J, which are trimmed by 4 bases and 9 bases respectively.